This T cell receptor beta chain derives from a study of T cell repertoires in cytomegalovirus infection. This CDR3 region has 14 residues. V was cut by 2 bases and J by 0 bases, with 7 bases left in between. Germline V gene data show CDR1 as MDHEN and CDR2 as SYDVKM. Overall study findings and caveats: The ex vivo response was dominated by HLA-C-restricted CMV-specific TCR beta clonotypes. Accumulated public TCR beta family frequency recognized individuals carrying CMV together with the relevant HLA.

Each CDR3 protein gets one entry after TCRdb re-called the reads with MiXCR. This sample has 250,000 to 350,000 distinct CDR3 sequences; roughly 23% occur once, and the top ten carry about 14%. A word on this clonotype: What it recognizes is unknown.

The sequenced sample was PBMCs. The receptor was derived from a human donor in good health (CMV status not recorded). Some clones in this sample may be carry-over from other donors' samples. This chain links TRBV28 with TRBJ1-1; no clear D gene. Here the CDR3 DNA reads TGTGCCAGCAGTTTACACCGAATGAACACTGAAGCTTTCTTT. This codes for CASSLHRMNTEAFF.